A selection of T cell receptor beta chains follows, all from one sample in a study of PD-L1 blockade in urothelial cancer. Libraries were prepared by immunoSEQ multiplex PCR; TCRdb keeps only in-frame clonotypes and omits some of them. Of roughly 130,000 clones listed, 84% are singletons. Sample: PBMCs, taken around atezolizumab (anti-PD-L1) treatment. All receptors derive from a man aged 45 to 65 with urothelial cancer. The CDR3 runs from the conserved cysteine through the conserved F or W. D genes are given only for firm matches. Clone size, where shown, is once, few, many, or a class for clones that have expanded.

j_call clone_size v_call d_call cdr3_nt cdr3_aa
TRBJ2-1 . TRBV28 TRBD2 TGTGCCAGCAGTTTAATAGCGGGAGTATTTAATGAGCAGTTCTTC CASSLIAGVFNEQFF
TRBJ2-2 . TRBV19 TRBD1 TGTGCCACCCGGGACAGGGGAGAAGGGGAGCTGTTTTTT CATRDRGEGELFF
TRBJ2-5 . TRBV5-5 . TGTGCCAGCACTCTGCGGGGACCGCAAGAGACCCAGTACTTC CASTLRGPQETQYF
TRBJ2-3 . TRBV13 . TGTGCCAGCAGCATTAGGGGGAGAGGGACAGATACGCAGTATTTT CASSIRGRGTDTQYF
TRBJ2-7 . TRBV10-3 TRBD2 TGTGCCATCAGCGGCGGGAGGATCGACGAGCAGTACTTC CAISGGRIDEQYF
TRBJ1-2 . TRBV6-5 TRBD1 TGTGCCAGCAGGCCGGGACAGCCCGGCGGCTACACCTTC CASRPGQPGGYTF
TRBJ2-2 . TRBV11-3 TRBD1 TGTGCCAGCAGTCAGCAGGGGGCGACCGGGGAGCTGTTTTTT CASSQQGATGELFF
TRBJ1-5 . TRBV19 . TGTGCCAGTAGAGGCAACCTGGGCAGGGGCAATCAGCCCCAGCATTTT CASRGNLGRGNQPQHF
TRBJ1-2 . TRBV10-3 . TGTGCCATCAGTGAGGGGGCAGGAGGGGGCTACACCTTC CAISEGAGGGYTF
TRBJ1-5 . TRBV4-2 TRBD1 TGTGCCAGCAGCCAAGTGGACAGGGATTCTGGCCAGCCCCAGCATTTT CASSQVDRDSGQPQHF
TRBJ1-6 once TRBV4-2 TRBD1 TGTGCCAGCAGCGACCGGGACAGGGGGCTACTAAATAATTCACCCCTCCACTTT CASSDRDRGLLNNSPLHF
TRBJ2-7 . TRBV28 TRBD1 TGTGCCAGCAGTTCCCTAATGACAGGGGGCCAGTACTTC CASSSLMTGGQYF
TRBJ2-5 . TRBV6-1 . TGTGCCAGCAGTGAAGGACCTCCCGCGGACTACCAGTACTTC CASSEGPPADYQYF
TRBJ2-2 . TRBV5-4 . TGTGCCAGCAGCTTTACGAAGGGGATGGGAGGCACCGGGGAGCTGTTTTTT CASSFTKGMGGTGELFF
TRBJ1-5 few TRBV7-9 . TGTGCCAGCAGCTTAGCAGGGTCAGGGAACCTTGAGCAGCCCCAGCATTTT CASSLAGSGNLEQPQHF
TRBJ1-5 . TRBV28 . TGTGCCAGCAGCAATGCAGGGAATCAGCCCCAGCATTTT CASSNAGNQPQHF
TRBJ2-7 . TRBV28 TRBD2 TGTGCCAGCACCGGAAGCGGGAGAGGGTTCTACGAGCAGTACTTC CASTGSGRGFYEQYF
TRBJ1-1 . TRBV2 . TGTGCCAGCACGTGGGCCCCAGACACTGAAGCTTTCTTT CASTWAPDTEAFF
TRBJ2-3 . TRBV29-1 TRBD2 TGCAGCGTTGGCCCAGCGGGAGGGATAGATACGCAGTATTTT CSVGPAGGIDTQYF
TRBJ1-3 . TRBV7-8 TRBD1 TGTGCCAGCAGCTTCCGAACCCGGACAGGGGGAAACACCATATATTTT CASSFRTRTGGNTIYF
TRBJ2-7 . TRBV2 TRBD1 TGTGCCAGCAGTCTCAGGACAGGGCAAGTGTACTTC CASSLRTGQVYF
TRBJ1-6 . TRBV27 TRBD1 TGTGCCAGCAGTCGGGACAGCTCGGGACCTTCACCCCTCCACTTT CASSRDSSGPSPLHF
TRBJ1-6 once TRBV2 . TGTGCCAGCGACCGGCAGGGTTTAAATTCACCCCTCCACTTT CASDRQGLNSPLHF
TRBJ1-6 . TRBV12-5 TRBD1 TGTGCTAAGGGACAGGGGATTTCACCCCTCCACTTT CAKGQGISPLHF
TRBJ2-5 . TRBV4-1 TRBD1 TGCGCCAGCAGCCAAGTCCGGACAGGGGGCCCTGTGGGAGAGACCCAGTACTTC CASSQVRTGGPVGETQYF
TRBJ2-3 . TRBV9 . TGTGCCAGCAGCCCCCGATCGGTGGGGAGGTGGGATACGCAGTATTTT CASSPRSVGRWDTQYF
TRBJ1-4 . TRBV5-1 TRBD1 TGCGCCAGCAGCCCAGGGACAGGGATTGCAACTAATGAAAAACTGTTTTTT CASSPGTGIATNEKLFF
TRBJ2-7 . TRBV10-3 TRBD1 TGTGCCACCCTAGGACAGGGACTCTACGAGCAGTACTTC CATLGQGLYEQYF
TRBJ2-1 . TRBV18 TRBD2 TGTGCCAGCTCATCCTCACTAGCGGGAGCTGGATATGAGCAGTTCTTC CASSSSLAGAGYEQFF
TRBJ1-1 . TRBV5-1 TRBD1 TGCGCCAGCAGCTACGGGACAGGGGGGACTGAAGCTTTCTTT CASSYGTGGTEAFF
TRBJ1-2 . TRBV28 TRBD1 TGTGCCAGCAGTTTACCACAGGGGTGGTATGGCTACACCTTC CASSLPQGWYGYTF
TRBJ2-6 . TRBV28 . TGTGCCAGCACCCCAGGGGACTCTGGGGCCAACGTCCTGACTTTC CASTPGDSGANVLTF
TRBJ2-3 . TRBV5-1 TRBD2 TGCGCCAGCAGCCAAGCAGCGGGAAGGGCAGATACGCAGTATTTT CASSQAAGRADTQYF
TRBJ1-5 few TRBV28 . TGTGCCAGCACTCCCGGGAGGGTACGGCCCAATCAGCCCCAGCATTTT CASTPGRVRPNQPQHF
TRBJ2-5 . TRBV5-1 TRBD2 TGCGCCAGCAGCTCCGGACTAGCGGGATGGGAGACCCAGTACTTC CASSSGLAGWETQYF
TRBJ2-3 . TRBV28 . TGTGCCAGCAGTTCCTTCATGCGACAGGCAGATACGCAGTATTTT CASSSFMRQADTQYF
TRBJ1-2 . TRBV6-1 TRBD1 TGTGCCAGCAGCGGGACAGCCAGCGGCTATGGCTACACCTTC CASSGTASGYGYTF
TRBJ2-1 . TRBV5-1 TRBD2 TGCGCCAGCAGCTTGATGGTAGCGGGAGTCGATGAGCAGTTCTTC CASSLMVAGVDEQFF